This TCR beta chain was observed in a study of T cell responses to AZD1222 COVID-19 vaccine. Study-wide results and caveats: Mostly white British, mostly female donors; authors suggested clonal diversity may be underestimated.

Worth noting for this clone: Its antigen is still unknown.

V was shortened by 2 bases and J by 0 bases, with 11 bases between the two germline ends. Germline CDR1 LNHDA, CDR2 SQIVND (reference sequence). This CDR3 has 16 amino acids. Second-dose timings of about 4 or about 12 weeks were pooled. The data were produced by immunoSEQ multiplex PCR, yet TCRdb's version contains in-frame clones alone and is incomplete. The sample has approximately 150,000 clones; 90% are singletons. The sample was peripheral blood, taken 28 days after the second AZD1222 dose. The chain recombines TRBV19 with TRBJ1-5; a possible D gene is TRBD1 (5 bases). The clonotype was recovered from an adult who received the AZD1222 COVID-19 vaccine. DNA of the CDR3: TGTGCCAGTAGTATAAGAGGCCAGGGTAGCAATCAGCCCCAGCATTTT. Its protein product is CASSIRGQGSNQPQHF.